This entry lists 10 T cell receptor beta chains sequenced from one sample in a study of Graves' ophthalmopathy and Graves' hyperthyroidism. RNA transcripts were the source from which TCR beta CDR3 regions were amplified. After a first-round RT-PCR with HTBI primers, a second-round multiplex PCR was run. TCRdb re-derived calls from the multiplex PCR reads in MiXCR, one entry per CDR3 protein. The sample has 450,000 to 600,000 distinct CDR3 sequences; just under 40% are singletons. The sequenced sample was peripheral blood or thyroid tissue (not recorded which). Every receptor here comes from an adult man with Graves' hyperthyroidism.

This chain links TRBV6-1 with TRBJ1-1; 7 bases line up with TRBD1. This CDR3 region has 13 residues. J lost 8 bases, V lost 5 bases, and 8 bases had no gene match. The germline gives CDR1 MNHNS, CDR2 SASEGT. The CDR3 protein is CASSRTGAEEAFF. The CDR3 region has the DNA TGTGCCAGCAGTCGTACAGGGGCCGAGGAAGCTTTCTTT.

The chain recombines TRBV11-1 with TRBJ2-7, with D unclear. The CDR3 is 13 amino acids. The germline V gene has CDR1 SGHAT and CDR2 FQDESV (reference sequence). Trimming removed 2 bases from V and 6 bases from J, with 11 bases in between. The CDR3: CASSLICTGEQYF. DNA for the CDR3: TGTGCCAGCAGCTTAATTTGCACTGGCGAGCAGTACTTC.

The sample holds one count of this clonotype. The chain has TRBV20-1 and TRBJ1-5, with 7 bases lining up with TRBD1. Germline loops: CDR1 DFQATT, CDR2 SNEGSKA (reference sequence). CDR3 length: 14 residues. The V and J ends lost 1 base and 15 bases, in that order; junction bases with no gene match: 15. The CDR3: CSARAGQPQETPHF. For the CDR3, the DNA is TGCAGTGCTAGAGCGGGACAGCCACAAGAGACCCCGCATTTT.

This clonotype was detected ten times or more. The chain joins TRBV6-5 to TRBJ1-5; D possibly corresponds to TRBD1 (6 bases). Trimming stripped 2 bases from V and 7 bases from J, with 12 bases between. CDR1 is MNHEY, CDR2 SVGAGI, per germline. There are 14 residues in the CDR3. This CDR3 reads CASSYAEGDQPQHF. Here the CDR3 DNA reads TGTGCCAGCAGTTACGCGGAGGGGGACCAGCCCCAGCATTTT.

The rearrangement links TRBV29-1 to TRBJ1-2; the match to TRBD1 covers 7 bases. Looked up from germline, CDR1 is SQVTM and CDR2 is ANQGSEA. With V trimmed by 1 base and J by 4 bases, 3 bases remained unmatched. There are 13 residues in the CDR3. In nucleotides, the CDR3 is TGCAGCGTTGAAGGACAGGGCGGCTATGGCTACACCTTC. Translation gives CSVEGQGGYGYTF.

The V gene is TRBV7-2, the J gene TRBJ1-1; TRBD1 is a possible D gene (5 bases). This CDR3 region has 15 residues. Trimming removed 1 base from V and 5 bases from J, with 14 bases in between. Germline CDR1 is SGHTA and CDR2 is FQGNSA. CDR3 sequence: CASSLDGQGNTEAFF. DNA for the CDR3: TGTGCCAGCAGCTTAGATGGTCAGGGTAATACTGAAGCTTTCTTT.

This clonotype was recorded only once. A much larger clone lies a single base off, so this may be a read error. The V gene is TRBV12-5, the J gene TRBJ2-5; unclear D gene. Germline CDR1 LGHNT, CDR2 FRNRAP. This CDR3 is built from 12 residues. CDR3 sequence (DNA): TGTGCCAGCTCGGCTAGTCAAGGGACCCAGTACTTC. Its protein is CASSASQGTQYF.

In its sample, this clonotype was seen once. This chain links TRBV5-6 with TRBJ2-2; D is unresolved. V dropped 3 bases and J dropped 10 bases, with 19 bases sitting between them. This CDR3 is 15 amino acids long. CDR1 and CDR2 from the germline V gene are SGHDT and YYEEEE. CDR3 protein: CASSSTPTAREELFF. The CDR3, as DNA: TGTGCCAGCAGCTCCACACCTACGGCAAGGGAGGAGCTGTTTTTT.

This clonotype has ten or more counts. The rearrangement links TRBV29-1 to TRBJ1-2, with D hard to call. Trimming stripped 6 bases from V and 8 bases from J, with 10 bases between. The germline V gene has CDR1 SQVTM and CDR2 ANQGSEA. This CDR3 has 10 residues. The CDR3 loop is CSVGNDGYTF. The CDR3 DNA sequence: TGCAGCGTCGGAAATGACGGCTACACCTTC.

This clonotype was observed a handful of times. This chain uses TRBV5-1 with TRBJ1-5; 9 bases align to TRBD1. This CDR3 comprises 15 residues. From germline, CDR1 is SGHRS and CDR2 YFSETQ. The ends lost 4 bases at V and 3 bases at J; junction bases unmatched: 5. CDR3 coding DNA: TGCGCCAGCAGCCCGGACAGGGGAATCAATCAGCCCCAGCATTTT. It codes for CASSPDRGINQPQHF.